This is a list of T cell receptor beta chains from one sample in a study of stem cell transplantation in POMP-related autoinflammatory disease. The repertoire was sequenced with immunoSEQ multiplex PCR; TCRdb's copy has only in-frame clones and lacks some. The data contain approximately 30,000 clones, 70% to 90% of them singletons. Sequences were derived from CD4+ T cells from PBMCs, sampled before stem cell transplantation. The source of these receptors is a human donor with POMP-related autoinflammation and immune dysregulation (PRAID). The CDR3 runs from the conserved cysteine through the conserved F or W. A D gene is named only where the DNA matches it firmly. Clone size is not always given. Where it is, it says once, few, many or a class for expanded clones.

j_gene	v_gene	abundance	d_gene	CDR3aa	CDR3nt
TRBJ1-4	TRBV5-1	once	-	CASSLLETTGKLFF	TGCGCCAGCAGCTTGTTGGAAACGACAGGAAAACTGTTTTTT
TRBJ2-7	TRBV2	-	-	CASTFDRGGYEQYF	TGTGCCAGCACCTTTGACAGGGGAGGGTACGAGCAGTACTTC
TRBJ2-2	TRBV5-6	-	-	CASSLVRLSFTGELFF	TGTGCCAGCAGCTTGGTGAGACTAAGCTTCACCGGGGAGCTGTTTTTT
TRBJ2-5	TRBV5-1	-	-	CASSLGTGTTGTQYF	TGCGCCAGCAGCTTGGGGACAGGGACTACTGGGACCCAGTACTTC
TRBJ1-4	TRBV2	-	-	CASRGTPTNEKLFF	TGTGCCAGCAGAGGGACACCAACTAATGAAAAACTGTTTTTT
TRBJ1-1	TRBV12-5	-	-	CASAYLPGASTEAFF	TGTGCTAGTGCCTATTTACCGGGGGCGAGCACTGAAGCTTTCTTT
TRBJ1-5	TRBV5-1	-	TRBD1	CASSPTGGDQPQHF	TGCGCCAGCAGCCCGACAGGGGGGGATCAGCCCCAGCATTTT
TRBJ2-1	TRBV5-1	-	-	CASSPLVSGTAYNEQFF	TGCGCCAGCAGCCCACTGGTGTCCGGGACGGCCTACAATGAGCAGTTCTTC
TRBJ2-5	TRBV12-5	once	-	CASGLVRGVQTQYF	TGTGCTAGTGGTTTGGTACGCGGGGTCCAGACCCAGTACTTC
TRBJ2-1	TRBV5-1	-	TRBD2	CASSLGILAGGSNEQFF	TGCGCCAGCAGCTTGGGGATACTAGCGGGAGGCTCCAATGAGCAGTTCTTC
TRBJ2-3	TRBV7-9	-	TRBD1	CASSPWTGRLGTQYF	TGTGCCAGCAGCCCCTGGACAGGGAGGCTAGGTACGCAGTATTTT
TRBJ1-1	TRBV6-1	-	TRBD1	CASSEATGVNTEAFF	TGTGCCAGCAGTGAAGCGACAGGGGTGAACACTGAAGCTTTCTTT
TRBJ1-5	TRBV5-6	-	-	CASSLAGNQPQHF	TGTGCCAGCAGCTTGGCGGGAAATCAGCCCCAGCATTTT
TRBJ2-2	TRBV6-6	-	-	CASRPANTGELFF	TGTGCCAGCAGGCCCGCGAACACCGGGGAGCTGTTTTTT
TRBJ2-1	TRBV5-4	-	-	CASSLGAGTNEQFF	TGTGCCAGCAGCTTAGGGGCAGGGACCAATGAGCAGTTCTTC
TRBJ2-2	TRBV6-5	-	-	CASSYDMEHGELFF	TGTGCCAGCAGTTACGACATGGAACACGGGGAGCTGTTTTTT
TRBJ1-2	TRBV28	-	-	CASSVGRANYGYTF	TGTGCCAGCAGTGTAGGGCGAGCTAACTATGGCTACACCTTC
TRBJ1-2	TRBV6-5	-	-	CASTGEGRSLGYTF	TGTGCCAGCACTGGTGAGGGGCGCTCTCTTGGCTACACCTTC
TRBJ1-6	TRBV25-1	-	-	CASSESRRNNSPLHF	TGTGCCAGCAGTGAATCTCGACGGAATAATTCACCCCTCCACTTT
TRBJ2-5	TRBV7-2	-	-	CASSSPRIKETQYF	TGTGCCAGCAGCTCTCCCCGGATTAAAGAGACCCAGTACTTC
TRBJ2-6	TRBV19	-	-	CASSTRQVDSGANVLTF	TGTGCCAGTAGTACAAGACAGGTTGACTCTGGGGCCAACGTCCTGACTTTC
TRBJ1-1	TRBV28	few	-	CASSSIDGNTEAFF	TGTGCCAGCAGTTCCATTGACGGCAACACTGAAGCTTTCTTT
TRBJ2-1	TRBV10-3	-	TRBD2	CAISESLGGERFF	TGTGCCATCAGTGAGTCCCTCGGGGGGGAGAGGTTCTTC
TRBJ2-3	TRBV19	-	-	CASSSWASLTDTQYF	TGTGCCAGTAGTAGCTGGGCCTCTCTCACAGATACGCAGTATTTT
TRBJ1-1	TRBV12-5	-	-	CASGLGTFVGGTEAFF	TGTGCTAGTGGTTTGGGGACCTTCGTGGGGGGCACTGAAGCTTTCTTT
TRBJ2-3	TRBV19	-	-	CASSQRDTQYF	TGTGCCAGTAGTCAGCGGGATACGCAGTATTTT
TRBJ1-2	TRBV6-5	-	-	CASSYDQADYGYTF	TGTGCCAGCAGTTACGACCAGGCGGACTATGGCTACACCTTC
TRBJ1-1	TRBV28	-	TRBD1	CASSITTGVTEAFF	TGTGCCAGCAGTATAACAACAGGGGTCACTGAAGCTTTCTTT
TRBJ1-1	TRBV5-1	-	-	CASLGQSNTEAFF	TGCGCCAGCCTCGGACAGTCGAACACTGAAGCTTTCTTT
TRBJ2-7	TRBV20-1	-	-	CSARAARWQYF	TGCAGTGCTAGAGCGGCGAGATGGCAGTACTTC